The 22 T cell receptor beta chains below all came from one sample that was sequenced in a study of T cells in Graves' hyperthyroidism and ophthalmopathy. RNA transcripts provided the source from which TCR beta CDR3 regions were amplified. HTBI primers were the set used in a first-round RT-PCR of the TCR CDR3. Via MiXCR, TCRdb re-called the multiplex PCR reads, giving one row per CDR3 protein. The sample records hundreds of thousands of distinct CDR3 sequences, about 13% being singletons. Sequenced: blood. Receptor source: a young woman with Graves' hyperthyroidism.

This clonotype was detected many times. The rearrangement joins TRBV2 to TRBJ2-1, with 10 nucleotides matching TRBD2. V was pared by 2 bases and J by 9 bases, with 4 bases of the junction left unmatched. Germline loops: CDR1 SNHLY, CDR2 FYNNEI. This CDR3 spans 14 amino acids. The CDR3 region is CASSEFLAGAEQFF. The CDR3 coding sequence is TGTGCCAGCAGTGAATTCCTAGCGGGAGCTGAGCAGTTCTTC.

This clonotype was counted ten times or more. The chain carries TRBV7-9 and TRBJ2-1; D perhaps matches TRBD1 (6 bases). V shed 5 bases and J shed 4 bases, with 15 bases lying between them. The CDR3 runs to 15 residues. Germline V lookup: CDR1 SEHNR, CDR2 FQNEAQ (reference sequence). The CDR3 DNA reads TGTGCCAGCAGCGCCACAGGGAACGGGTACAATGAGCAGTTCTTC. Its translation is CASSATGNGYNEQFF. The variable domain in full, completed from reference TRBV7-9 and TRBJ2-1, reads DTGVSQNPRHKITKRGQNVTFRCDPISEHNRLYWYRQTLGQGPEFLTYFQNEAQLEKSRLLSDRFSAERPKGSFSTLEIQRTEQGDSAMYLCASSATGNGYNEQFFGPGTRLTVL.

This clonotype was seen more than once but under ten times. The chain links TRBV7-8 to TRBJ1-2; the D is unclear. The CDR3 is 13 residues long. Germline V gene lookup returns CDR1 SGHVS and CDR2 FQNEAQ. The germline V and J ends were trimmed by 5 bases and 6 bases, with 13 bases remaining between them. As DNA, the CDR3 is TGTGCCAGCAGCCCCCGATGGGCGGATGGCTACACCTTC. It yields the protein CASSPRWADGYTF.

The rearrangement joins TRBV28 to TRBJ2-1; TRBD2 matches at 16 bases. V trimming: 4 bases; J trimming: 2 bases; junction bases outside the gene matches: 5. The CDR3 totals 18 residues. CDR1 is MDHEN, CDR2 SYDVKM, per germline. Here the CDR3 reads CASSSAGLAGGPYNEQFF. As DNA, the CDR3 is TGTGCCAGCAGTTCTGCGGGACTAGCGGGAGGGCCCTACAATGAGCAGTTCTTC.

This clonotype was picked up many times. The V gene is TRBV29-1, the J gene TRBJ1-2; 9 bases fit TRBD1. This CDR3 contains 14 residues. J was trimmed by 8 bases and V by 0 bases; bases with no gene match: 7. Germline V gene data show CDR1 as SQVTM and CDR2 as ANQGSEA. DNA for the CDR3: TGCAGCGTTGAAGATTGGGGGGACAGGGAAGGCTACACCTTC. Translating it yields CSVEDWGDREGYTF.

This clonotype was recorded many times. The CDR3 loop reads CASSRGEGTQPQHF. CDR3 bases: TGTGCCAGCAGCAGGGGGGAGGGAACTCAGCCCCAGCATTTT. This chain joins TRBV7-8 and TRBJ1-5, with a weak D call TRBD1 (6 bases). The CDR3 has 14 residues. The V gene lost 5 bases and the J gene lost 6 bases, with 14 bases spanning the gap. Looked up from germline, CDR1 is SGHVS and CDR2 is FQNEAQ.

The gene calls are TRBV20-1 and TRBJ1-1, with a possible D match to TRBD1 (5 bases). Germline CDR1 DFQATT, CDR2 SNEGSKA (reference sequence). The length of the CDR3 is 12 residues. V gave up 1 base and J gave up 10 bases, with 13 bases separating them. The DNA of the CDR3 is TGCAGTGCTAGAGTCCCAGGGTCGGGAGCTTTCTTT. Its translation is CSARVPGSGAFF.

This clonotype was picked up many times. The V and J genes are TRBV27 and TRBJ1-3; perhaps TRBD1 as D (5 bases). The germline V gene encodes CDR1 MNHEY and CDR2 SMNVEV (reference sequence). The ends were cut back, 4 bases at V and 0 bases at J, with 13 bases in the middle. The CDR3 is made up of 16 amino acids. CDR3 residues: CASSYTGLSSGNTIYF. For the CDR3, the DNA is TGTGCCAGCAGTTACACAGGACTGAGCTCTGGAAACACCATATATTTT.

This clonotype occurred many times. This rearrangement joins TRBV3-1 to TRBJ2-5, with TRBD2 matching over 8 bases. Germline-derived CDR1 and CDR2 are LGHDT and YNNKEL (reference sequence). CDR3 length: 18 amino acids. Germline trimming cut 1 base from V and 5 bases from J; bases unmatched to any gene: 15. The CDR3 region is CASSQGIAGTHTGETQYF. The CDR3 region has the DNA TGTGCCAGCAGCCAAGGAATAGCGGGAACCCACACCGGTGAGACCCAGTACTTC.

In its sample, this clonotype was seen many times. CDR3: CAWSAGRNTEAFF. The CDR3 DNA reads as TGTGCCTGGAGTGCGGGGAGGAACACTGAAGCTTTCTTT. This chain uses TRBV30 with TRBJ1-1, with D hard to call. The germline CDR1 and CDR2 sequences are GTSNPN and SVGIG (reference sequence). Trimming took 1 base from V and 1 from J, leaving 7 bases between them. The CDR3 is made up of 13 amino acids.

This clonotype came up many times. V gene TRBV27 combines with J gene TRBJ1-2, with 7 bases aligning to TRBD1. CDR3 length: 13 amino acids. The germline CDR1 and CDR2 sequences are MNHEY and SMNVEV (reference sequence). Germline trimming cut 4 bases from V and 8 bases from J; bases unmatched to any gene: 7. The CDR3 spells CASSYDRVGGYTF. The CDR3 DNA reads as TGTGCCAGCAGTTACGACAGGGTCGGAGGCTACACCTTC.

Many counts were recorded for this clonotype. The chain combines TRBV30 with TRBJ2-3; no reliable D call. The CDR3 covers 13 residues. The V end lost 5 bases, the J end lost 0 bases, and 9 bases lay between the germline ends. Per the germline V gene, CDR1 is GTSNPN and CDR2 is SVGIG (reference sequence). Here the CDR3 reads CAWFRPSTDTQYF. In DNA, the CDR3 is TGTGCCTGGTTTCGACCAAGCACAGATACGCAGTATTTT.

There are a few counts of this clonotype. The V and J genes are TRBV19 and TRBJ1-2; D not resolved. The V gene lost 1 base and the J gene lost 8 bases, with 8 bases spanning the gap. The CDR3 extends over 12 amino acids. CDR1 is LNHDA and CDR2 is SQIVND in the germline V gene (reference sequence). The CDR3 loop is CASSIGASGYTF. Here the CDR3 DNA reads TGTGCCAGTAGTATAGGTGCGAGCGGCTACACCTTC.

This clonotype was recorded a few times. The chain links TRBV19 to TRBJ1-1; D is possibly TRBD1 (5 bases). Trimming cost V 3 bases and J 1 base, with 9 bases left between them. Germline loops: CDR1 LNHDA, CDR2 SQIVND (reference sequence). This CDR3 has 14 residues. CDR3 sequence: CASSIDGANTEAFF. The CDR3 region has the DNA TGTGCCAGTAGTATTGATGGGGCGAACACTGAAGCTTTCTTT.

This clonotype was counted between two and nine times. The chain combines TRBV24-1 with TRBJ1-6, with D uncertain. Trimming pared 3 bases from V and 7 bases from J, leaving 6 bases between. Germline V gene lookup returns CDR1 KGHDR and CDR2 SFDVKD. CDR3 length: 13 amino acids. CDR3 in amino acids: CATSDGLNSPLHF. The CDR3 region has the DNA TGTGCCACCAGTGATGGTCTGAATTCACCCCTCCACTTT.

Ten or more counts support this clonotype. V gene TRBV4-1 combines with J gene TRBJ1-5, with D possibly matching TRBD1 (5 bases). There are 15 residues in the CDR3. Germline loops: CDR1 MGHRA, CDR2 YSYEKL. The V gene lost 3 bases and the J gene lost 0 bases, with 9 bases spanning the gap. CDR3 sequence (DNA): TGCGCCAGCAGCCAGGGCGACAGTAGCAATCAGCCCCAGCATTTT. Translating gives CASSQGDSSNQPQHF.

This clonotype showed up many times. The chain combines TRBV9 with TRBJ2-3, with 13 bases identical to TRBD2. This CDR3 has 16 amino acids. The germline gives CDR1 SGDLS, CDR2 YYNGEE. J lost 1 base, V lost 3 bases, and 2 bases had no gene match. CDR3: CASSGGLAGGTDTQYF. CDR3 sequence (DNA): TGTGCCAGCAGCGGTGGACTAGCGGGGGGCACAGATACGCAGTATTTT.

This clonotype was seen at least ten times. The chain couples TRBV12-3 or TRBV12-4 to TRBJ1-1; weak D call: TRBD1 (6 bases). The CDR3 runs 13 residues. Trimming took 8 bases from V and 7 from J, leaving 17 bases between them. The CDR3 protein is CASDSGDWGEAFF. Here the CDR3 DNA reads TGTGCCAGCGATTCAGGGGATTGGGGTGAAGCTTTCTTT.

This clonotype was recorded at least ten times. This chain uses TRBV7-2 with TRBJ1-5; D is unresolved. The CDR3 is 16 amino acids. Trimming removed 1 base at V and 0 bases at J, with 10 bases between. Germline V gene lookup returns CDR1 SGHTA and CDR2 FQGNSA. The CDR3 spells CASSLGGFGSNQPQHF. The CDR3 DNA sequence: TGTGCCAGCAGCTTAGGTGGTTTCGGTAGCAATCAGCCCCAGCATTTT.

This chain uses TRBV18 with TRBJ2-1; maybe TRBD1 (6 bases). Germline V gene lookup returns CDR1 KGHSH and CDR2 LQKENI. This CDR3 is built from 16 residues. V lost 2 bases, J lost 6 bases, and 17 bases lay in between. CDR3 sequence reads: CASSPERQALGNEQFF. CDR3 DNA: TGTGCCAGCTCACCAGAACGACAGGCTCTCGGCAATGAGCAGTTCTTC.

The sample holds many counts of this clonotype. CDR3 residues: CASRPTSGEVVDTQYF. The DNA for the CDR3 is TGTGCCAGCAGGCCCACTAGCGGGGAAGTTGTGGATACGCAGTATTTT. The chain carries TRBV9 and TRBJ2-3; 10 positions agree with TRBD2. The J segment lost 6 bases and the V segment lost 5 bases, leaving 12 bases of the junction unmatched. Germline V gene sequence: CDR1 SGDLS, CDR2 YYNGEE. CDR3 length: 16 amino acids.

This clonotype has a count of ten or more. The chain uses TRBV28 and TRBJ2-5, with D perhaps matching TRBD1 or TRBD2 (5 bases each). This CDR3 is built from 15 residues. Germline V gene lookup returns CDR1 MDHEN and CDR2 SYDVKM. Trimming removed 5 bases from V and 0 bases from J, with 13 bases in between. The CDR3 coding sequence is TGTGCCAGCAGTACCCCCCGGGGCTACCAAGAGACCCAGTACTTC. Translated, it gives CASSTPRGYQETQYF. The whole variable domain, filled in from reference TRBV28 and TRBJ2-5, reads DVKVTQSSRYLVKRTGEKVFLECVQDMDHENMFWYRQDPGLGLRLIYFSYDVKMKEKGDIPEGYSVSREKKERFSLILESASTNQTSMYLCASSTPRGYQETQYFGPGTRLLVL.